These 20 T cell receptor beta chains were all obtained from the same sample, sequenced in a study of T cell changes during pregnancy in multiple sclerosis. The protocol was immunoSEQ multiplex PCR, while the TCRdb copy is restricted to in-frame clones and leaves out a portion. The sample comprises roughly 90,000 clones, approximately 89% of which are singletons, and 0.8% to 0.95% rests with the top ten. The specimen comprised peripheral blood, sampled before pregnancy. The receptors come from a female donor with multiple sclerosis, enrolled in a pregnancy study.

The CDR3 protein is CASSENEGGGEKLFF. The CDR3 DNA reads as TGTGCCAGCAGTGAAAATGAAGGGGGGGGTGAAAAACTGTTTTTT. This chain uses TRBV2 with TRBJ1-4, with D perhaps TRBD1 (6 bases). The V gene's germline CDR1 is SNHLY and CDR2 FYNNEI. V dropped 2 bases and J dropped 7 bases, with 14 bases sitting between them. This CDR3 is built from 15 residues.

The CDR3 loop is CASSSLWTANTEAFF. In nucleotides, the CDR3 is TGTGCCAGCTCATCTCTTTGGACAGCGAACACTGAAGCTTTCTTT. V gene TRBV18 combines with J gene TRBJ1-1, with D perhaps TRBD1 (6 bases). CDR3 length equals 15 residues. Germline CDR1 is KGHSH and CDR2 is LQKENI. Trimming stripped 5 bases from V and 1 base from J, with 14 bases between.

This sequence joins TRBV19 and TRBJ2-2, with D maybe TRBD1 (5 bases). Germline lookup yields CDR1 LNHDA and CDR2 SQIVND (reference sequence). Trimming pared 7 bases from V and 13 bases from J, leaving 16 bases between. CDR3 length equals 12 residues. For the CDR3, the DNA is TGTGCCAGTACCGAGGACACCCGAGGGCTGTTTTTT. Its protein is CASTEDTRGLFF. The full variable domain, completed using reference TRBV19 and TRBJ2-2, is DGGITQSPKYLFRKEGQNVTLSCEQNLNHDAMYWYRQDPGQGLRLIYYSQIVNDFQKGDIAEGYSVSREKKESFPLTVTSAQKNPTAFYLCASTEDTRGLFFGEGSRLTVL.

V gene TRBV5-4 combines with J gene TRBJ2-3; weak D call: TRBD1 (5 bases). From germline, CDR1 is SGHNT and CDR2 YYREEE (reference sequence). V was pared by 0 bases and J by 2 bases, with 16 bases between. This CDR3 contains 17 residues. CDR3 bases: TGTGCCAGCAGCTTGGCCGGACAACGGCCCACCACAGATACGCAGTATTTT. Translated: CASSLAGQRPTTDTQYF.

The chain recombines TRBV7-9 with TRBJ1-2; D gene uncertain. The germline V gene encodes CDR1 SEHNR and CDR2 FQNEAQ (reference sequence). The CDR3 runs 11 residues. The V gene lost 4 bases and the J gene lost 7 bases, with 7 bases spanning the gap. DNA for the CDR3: TGTGCCAGCAGCTCCGTCCTTGGCTACACCTTC. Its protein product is CASSSVLGYTF.

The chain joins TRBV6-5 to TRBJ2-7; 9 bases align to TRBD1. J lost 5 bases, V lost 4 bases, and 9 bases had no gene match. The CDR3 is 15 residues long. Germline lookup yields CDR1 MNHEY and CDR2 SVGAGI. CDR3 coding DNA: TGTGCCAGCAGTTCACCGGGACAGGGCCCAAACGAGCAGTACTTC. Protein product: CASSSPGQGPNEQYF.

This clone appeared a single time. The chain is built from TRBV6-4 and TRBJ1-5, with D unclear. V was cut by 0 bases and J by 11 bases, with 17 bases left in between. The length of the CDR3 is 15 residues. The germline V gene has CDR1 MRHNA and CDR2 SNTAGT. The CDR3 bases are TGTGCCAGCAGTGACTCAATGCGGAGGGTGGGAGCCCAGCATTTT. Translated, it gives CASSDSMRRVGAQHF.

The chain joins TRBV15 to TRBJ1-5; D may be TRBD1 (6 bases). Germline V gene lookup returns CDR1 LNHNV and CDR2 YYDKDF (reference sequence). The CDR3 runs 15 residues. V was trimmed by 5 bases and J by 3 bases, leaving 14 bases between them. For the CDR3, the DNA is TGTGCCACCAGCCCGAGACAGGCGCTCAATCAGCCCCAGCATTTT. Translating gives CATSPRQALNQPQHF. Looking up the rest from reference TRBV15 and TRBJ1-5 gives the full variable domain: DAMVIQNPRYQVTQFGKPVTLSCSQTLNHNVMYWYQQKSSQAPKLLFHYYDKDFNNEADTPDNFQSRRPNTSFCFLDIRSPGLGDTAMYLCATSPRQALNQPQHFGDGTRLSIL.

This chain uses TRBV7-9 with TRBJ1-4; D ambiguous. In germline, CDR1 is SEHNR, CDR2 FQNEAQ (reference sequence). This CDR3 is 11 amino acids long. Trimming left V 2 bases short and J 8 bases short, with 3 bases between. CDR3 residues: CASSLTEKLFF. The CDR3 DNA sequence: TGTGCCAGCAGCTTAACAGAAAAACTGTTTTTT.

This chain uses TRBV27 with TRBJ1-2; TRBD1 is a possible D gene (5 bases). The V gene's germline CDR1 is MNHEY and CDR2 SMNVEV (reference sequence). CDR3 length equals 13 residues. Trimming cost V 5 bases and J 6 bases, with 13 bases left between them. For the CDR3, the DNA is TGTGCCAGCAGTCCCCGACAGTTGCATGGCTACACCTTC. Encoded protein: CASSPRQLHGYTF.

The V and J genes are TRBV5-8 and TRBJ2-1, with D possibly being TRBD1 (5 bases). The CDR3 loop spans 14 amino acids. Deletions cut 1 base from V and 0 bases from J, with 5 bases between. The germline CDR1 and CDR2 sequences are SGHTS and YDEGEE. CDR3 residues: CASSLQGSYNEQFF. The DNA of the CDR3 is TGTGCCAGCAGCTTGCAGGGCTCCTACAATGAGCAGTTCTTC.

CDR3 coding DNA: TGCGCCAGCAGCTTGCCGGCGGGCGCAAACTCTGGGGCCAACGTCCTGACTTTC. It codes for CASSLPAGANSGANVLTF. The chain has TRBV5-1 and TRBJ2-6, with TRBD2 as a possible D gene (5 bases). Germline assignment: CDR1 SGHRS and CDR2 YFSETQ. V was shortened by 1 base and J by 0 bases, with 14 bases between the two germline ends. The CDR3 has 18 residues.

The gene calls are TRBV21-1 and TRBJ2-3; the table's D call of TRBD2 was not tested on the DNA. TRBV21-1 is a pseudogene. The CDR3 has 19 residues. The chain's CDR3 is CASSKAGGRERELTDTQYF. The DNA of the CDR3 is TGTGCCAGCAGCAAGGCAGGGGGTCGAGAGCGGGAGTTAACAGATACGCAGTATTTT.

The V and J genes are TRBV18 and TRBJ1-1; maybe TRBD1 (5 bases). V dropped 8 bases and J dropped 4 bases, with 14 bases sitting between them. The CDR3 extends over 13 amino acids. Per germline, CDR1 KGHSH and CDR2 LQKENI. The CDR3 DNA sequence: TGTGCCAGCCACCAAGGGGATCGCACTGAAGCTTTCTTT. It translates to CASHQGDRTEAFF. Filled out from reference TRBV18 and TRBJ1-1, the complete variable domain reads NAGVMQNPRHLVRRRGQEARLRCSPMKGHSHVYWYRQLPEEGLKFMVYLQKENIIDESGMPKERFSAEFPKEGPSILRIQQVVRGDSAAYFCASHQGDRTEAFFGQGTRLTVV.

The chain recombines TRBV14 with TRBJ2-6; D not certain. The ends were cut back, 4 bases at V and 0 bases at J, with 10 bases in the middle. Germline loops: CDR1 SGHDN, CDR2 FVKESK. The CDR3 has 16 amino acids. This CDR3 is CASSRAADSGANVLTF. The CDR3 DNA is TGTGCCAGCAGCCGTGCGGCAGACTCTGGGGCCAACGTCCTGACTTTC.

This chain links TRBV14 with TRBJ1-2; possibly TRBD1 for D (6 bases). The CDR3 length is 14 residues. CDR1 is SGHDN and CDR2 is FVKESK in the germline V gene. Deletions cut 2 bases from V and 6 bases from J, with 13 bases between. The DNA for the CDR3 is TGTGCCAGCAGCCAAATCCAGGGGTATAATGGCTACACCTTC. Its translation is CASSQIQGYNGYTF.

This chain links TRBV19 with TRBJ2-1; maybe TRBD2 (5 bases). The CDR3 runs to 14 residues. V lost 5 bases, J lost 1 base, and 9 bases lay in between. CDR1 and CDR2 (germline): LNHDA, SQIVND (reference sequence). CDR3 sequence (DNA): TGTGCCAGTAGTCGGGGAAGGTCCTACAATGAGCAGTTCTTC. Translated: CASSRGRSYNEQFF.

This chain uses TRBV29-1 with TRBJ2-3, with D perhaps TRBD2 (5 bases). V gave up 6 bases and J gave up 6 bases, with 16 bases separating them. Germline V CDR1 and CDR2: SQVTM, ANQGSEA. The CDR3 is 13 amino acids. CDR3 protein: CSVIRGNGDTQYF. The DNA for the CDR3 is TGCAGCGTAATCCGGGGAAATGGTGATACGCAGTATTTT.

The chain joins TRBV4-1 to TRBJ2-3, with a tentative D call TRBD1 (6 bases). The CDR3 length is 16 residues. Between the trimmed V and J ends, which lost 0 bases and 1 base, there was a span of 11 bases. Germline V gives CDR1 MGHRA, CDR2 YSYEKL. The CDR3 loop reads CASSQDRAGGTDTQYF. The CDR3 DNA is TGCGCCAGCAGCCAAGATCGGGCAGGGGGCACAGATACGCAGTATTTT.

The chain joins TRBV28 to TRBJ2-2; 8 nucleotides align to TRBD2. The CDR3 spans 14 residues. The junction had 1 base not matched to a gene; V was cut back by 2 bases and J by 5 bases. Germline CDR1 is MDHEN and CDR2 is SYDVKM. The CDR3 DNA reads TGTGCCAGCAGTTTAACTAGCGGTACCGGGGAGCTGTTTTTT. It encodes CASSLTSGTGELFF. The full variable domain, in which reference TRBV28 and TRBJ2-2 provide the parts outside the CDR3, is DVKVTQSSRYLVKRTGEKVFLECVQDMDHENMFWYRQDPGLGLRLIYFSYDVKMKEKGDIPEGYSVSREKKERFSLILESASTNQTSMYLCASSLTSGTGELFFGEGSRLTVL.